The clone carrying this T cell receptor beta chain was seen more than once but under ten times. Its target is unknown. These data originate in a study of identical twins. Germline assignment: CDR1 DFQATT and CDR2 SNEGSKA (reference sequence). The V segment lost 6 bases and the J segment 1 base; nucleotides outside the gene matches: 9. The CDR3 has 15 amino acids. One entry per CDR3 protein, called by TCRdb with MiXCR from the 5' RACE reads. The repertoire holds approximately 550,000 distinct CDR3 sequences, with about a fifth as singletons. Overall study results and limits: Those out-of-frame alpha sequences shared by twins showed an excess of low generation probability.

In addition, the sample was reused for a study of yellow fever vaccine responses in identical twins.

This TCR derives from a woman in her late teens or twenties in good health. The sequenced sample consisted of CD4+ T cells sorted from blood. The chain is built from TRBV20-1 and TRBJ2-7; 10 bases agree with TRBD2. CDR3: CSARRLAGASYEQYF. The CDR3 coding sequence is TGCAGTGCCAGAAGGCTAGCGGGAGCGTCCTACGAGCAGTACTTC.